Listed below are T cell receptor beta chains from one sample, sequenced in a study of beta chain features in type 1 diabetes. Here immunoSEQ multiplex PCR was the method, and the copy in TCRdb shows in-frame clones only, minus some. There are roughly 450,000 clones in the sample; about 15% occur only once, and 0.035% to 0.045% lies in the top ten. Sample: naive CD4+ T cells from blood. The receptors stem from a man aged 25 to 45 in good health. Each CDR3 is given with its conserved first and last residue. Each record gives: J gene, D gene, V gene, clone size, CDR3 DNA, CDR3 protein. D genes are given only for firm matches. Clone size is given for some rows only: seen once, a few or many times, or a class if the clone is expanded.

>TRBJ2-3|-|TRBV4-3|-
TGCGCCAGCAGCCAAAACTCCAGGCTAGATCCAGATACGCAGTATTTT
CASSQNSRLDPDTQYF
>TRBJ2-3|TRBD2|TRBV7-2|-
TGTGCCAGCAGCCCTCACAGTATACTAGCGGGAGACGGGACGCAGTATTTT
CASSPHSILAGDGTQYF
>TRBJ1-1|-|TRBV5-1|-
TGCGCCAGCAGCTTGGCGGGGTTCACTGAAGCTTTCTTT
CASSLAGFTEAFF
>TRBJ1-2|-|TRBV9|few
TGTGCCAGCAGCGCCGGGACGTCTGGCTACACCTTC
CASSAGTSGYTF
>TRBJ2-2|-|TRBV2|-
TGTGCCAGCGAGGCAGGGTGGGCCGGGGAGCTGTTTTTT
CASEAGWAGELFF
>TRBJ2-1|TRBD2|TRBV9|once
TGTGCCAGCAGCGTACCACTAGCGGGGACTCTAGACGAGCAGTTCTTC
CASSVPLAGTLDEQFF
>TRBJ2-2|TRBD2|TRBV5-4|-
TGTGCCAGCAGCCTCCACCGGACTAGCGGGAGAAGGAACACCGGGGAGCTGTTTTTT
CASSLHRTSGRRNTGELFF
>TRBJ2-4|-|TRBV5-6|-
TGTGCCAGCAGCTTACGAGGGGGAGCCAAAAACATTCAGTACTTC
CASSLRGGAKNIQYF
>TRBJ2-3|-|TRBV28|-
TGTGCCAGCAACCTAGACGGAGCCACAGATACGCAGTATTTT
CASNLDGATDTQYF
>TRBJ2-7|-|TRBV1|-
TGCACCAGCAAGGACGAGCAGTACTTC
CTSKDEQYF
>TRBJ2-1|TRBD2|TRBV9|few
TGTGCCAGCAGCGTAGAAGGAGCGGGAGTCCTCAATGAGCAGTTCTTC
CASSVEGAGVLNEQFF
>TRBJ2-3|TRBD1|TRBV29-1|-
TGCAGTCTTGGGGACAGCCTCACAGATACGCAGTATTTT
CSLGDSLTDTQYF
>TRBJ2-3|-|TRBV23-1|many
TGCGCCAGCAGCCAGGGCCTGTGGGGAGTAGATACGCAGTATTTT
CASSQGLWGVDTQYF
>TRBJ2-5|-|TRBV5-1|few
TGCGCCAGCAGCTTGTATTCAGAGACCCAGTACTTC
CASSLYSETQYF
>TRBJ2-1|-|TRBV9|-
TGTGCCAGCAGCGTAGGGACAGCCCTCTCCTACAATGAGCAGTTCTTC
CASSVGTALSYNEQFF
>TRBJ2-5|-|TRBV29-1|many
TGCAGCGTTGAACGAGGCAGGGGTGAGACCCAGTACTTC
CSVERGRGETQYF
>TRBJ2-1|-|TRBV27|few
TGTGCCAGCAGATTTCGGGCTTACAATGAGCAGTTCTTC
CASRFRAYNEQFF